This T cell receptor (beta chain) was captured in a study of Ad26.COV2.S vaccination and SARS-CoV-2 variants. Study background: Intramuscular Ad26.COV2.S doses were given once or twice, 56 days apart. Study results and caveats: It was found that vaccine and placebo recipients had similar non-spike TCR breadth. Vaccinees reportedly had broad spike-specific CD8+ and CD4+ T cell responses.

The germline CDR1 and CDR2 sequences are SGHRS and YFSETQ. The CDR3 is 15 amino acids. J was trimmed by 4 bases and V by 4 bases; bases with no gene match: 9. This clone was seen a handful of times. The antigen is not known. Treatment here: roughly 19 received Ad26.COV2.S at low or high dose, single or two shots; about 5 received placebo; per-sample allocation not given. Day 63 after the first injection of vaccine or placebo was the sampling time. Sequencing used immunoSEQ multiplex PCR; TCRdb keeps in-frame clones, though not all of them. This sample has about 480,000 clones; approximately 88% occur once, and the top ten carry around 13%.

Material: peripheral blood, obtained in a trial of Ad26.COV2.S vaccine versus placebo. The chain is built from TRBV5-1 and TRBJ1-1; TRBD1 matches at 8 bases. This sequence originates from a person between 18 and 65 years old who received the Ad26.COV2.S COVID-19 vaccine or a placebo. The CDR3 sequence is CASSVGQGGSTEAFF. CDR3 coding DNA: TGCGCCAGCAGCGTCGGACAGGGAGGGAGCACTGAAGCTTTCTTT. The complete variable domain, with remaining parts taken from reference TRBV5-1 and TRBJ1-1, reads KAGVTQTPRYLIKTRGQQVTLSCSPISGHRSVSWYQQTPGQGLQFLFEYFSETQRNKGNFPGRFSGRQFSNSRSEMNVSTLELGDSALYLCASSVGQGGSTEAFFGQGTRLTVV.